One and the same sample provided the 24 T cell receptor beta chains below, sequenced in a study of blood T cell repertoires in COVID-19. Profiling relied on immunoSEQ multiplex PCR, and the TCRdb table lists in-frame clones only, not all of them. The sample holds fewer than 60,000 clones; approximately 80% are singletons and the top ten take approximately 8.8%. What was sequenced was peripheral blood. The receptors were gathered from a man in his 60s with acute or convalescent COVID-19.

This chain links TRBV5-1 with TRBJ2-1; TRBD2 aligns across 11 bases. The CDR3 has 15 amino acids. V gave up 5 bases and J gave up 4 bases; unmatched junction bases: 5. Germline V gene data show CDR1 as SGHRS and CDR2 as YFSETQ. CDR3 residues: CASRTSGSTYNEQFF. In DNA, the CDR3 is TGCGCCAGCAGAACTAGCGGGAGCACTTACAATGAGCAGTTCTTC.

This chain links TRBV27 with TRBJ2-3, with D maybe TRBD1 (6 bases). Germline CDR1 is MNHEY and CDR2 is SMNVEV (reference sequence). V lost 3 bases and J 0 bases, leaving 10 bases between the germline ends. This CDR3 region has 15 residues. CDR3 nucleotides: TGTGCCAGCAGTTTTTGGGGGCCTAGCACAGATACGCAGTATTTT. Protein product: CASSFWGPSTDTQYF.

The chain links TRBV9 to TRBJ2-3; the D gene is possibly TRBD2 (6 bases). CDR3 length equals 15 residues. Germline V gene data show CDR1 as SGDLS and CDR2 as YYNGEE. Trimming left V 0 bases short and J 3 bases short, with 11 bases between. CDR3 coding DNA: TGTGCCAGCAGCGTAGGTGTAGCGGATACAGATACGCAGTATTTT. It translates to CASSVGVADTDTQYF.

This clone appeared a few times. V and J are TRBV9 and TRBJ1-3; 7 positions agree with TRBD1. The CDR3 runs 15 residues. Per germline, CDR1 SGDLS and CDR2 YYNGEE. V gave up 4 bases and J gave up 0 bases; unmatched junction bases: 4. The CDR3 loop is CASSLGDSSGNTIYF. For the CDR3, the DNA is TGTGCCAGCAGCCTAGGGGACAGCTCTGGAAACACCATATATTTT.

The chain links TRBV9 to TRBJ2-7; the match to TRBD1 covers 10 bases. The CDR3 spans 15 residues. Trimming removed 2 bases from V and 3 bases from J; junction bases left unmatched: 5. CDR1 and CDR2 from the germline V gene are SGDLS and YYNGEE. The CDR3 loop is CASSVTGGANYEQYF. For the CDR3, the DNA is TGTGCCAGCAGCGTGACAGGGGGCGCAAACTACGAGCAGTACTTC.

V is TRBV19 and J is TRBJ2-7; possibly TRBD1 for D (5 bases). Deletions cut 1 base from V and 3 bases from J, with 10 bases between. The CDR3 totals 14 residues. Germline V lookup: CDR1 LNHDA, CDR2 SQIVND (reference sequence). The CDR3 region is CASSIGLDSYEQYF. CDR3 bases: TGTGCCAGTAGTATAGGTCTAGACAGCTACGAGCAGTACTTC. Combining the CDR3 with reference TRBV19 and TRBJ2-7 gives the whole variable domain DGGITQSPKYLFRKEGQNVTLSCEQNLNHDAMYWYRQDPGQGLRLIYYSQIVNDFQKGDIAEGYSVSREKKESFPLTVTSAQKNPTAFYLCASSIGLDSYEQYFGPGTRLTVT.

The chain joins TRBV7-8 to TRBJ1-1; 8 positions match TRBD1. Germline V CDR1 and CDR2: SGHVS, FQNEAQ. J gave up 5 bases and V 4 bases, and 9 bases lay outside the gene matches. The CDR3 loop spans 15 amino acids. The CDR3 reads CASSWPGGVETEAFF. The DNA of the CDR3 is TGTGCCAGCAGCTGGCCAGGGGGCGTAGAAACTGAAGCTTTCTTT.

V usage is TRBV29-1 and J usage is TRBJ2-5, with D maybe TRBD1 (6 bases). Per germline, CDR1 SQVTM and CDR2 ANQGSEA. Trimming removed 6 bases from V and 3 bases from J, with 14 bases in between. The CDR3 length is 13 residues. The CDR3 sequence is CSVYGTHKETQYF. In DNA, the CDR3 is TGCAGCGTATACGGGACACACAAAGAGACCCAGTACTTC.

The CDR3 DNA reads TGTGCCAGCAGGGACAACTACGAGCAGTACTTC. Amino acid sequence: CASRDNYEQYF. This sequence joins TRBV27 and TRBJ2-7; D is possibly TRBD1 (5 bases). The CDR3 is 11 amino acids. Trimming took 6 bases from V and 3 from J, leaving 6 bases between them. Germline CDR1 and CDR2: MNHEY and SMNVEV (reference sequence).

By sample fraction, this clone is medium-sized. This chain joins TRBV21-1 and TRBJ1-1; TRBD1, the table's D call, was not compared with the DNA. TRBV21-1 counts as a pseudogene. The CDR3 totals 15 residues. The CDR3 sequence: CASRRTGGLNTEAFF. CDR3 in DNA: TGTGCCAGCAGGAGAACAGGGGGATTGAACACTGAAGCTTTCTTT.

This clone was seen once. The chain carries TRBV3-1 (or the pseudogene TRBV3-2) and TRBJ1-4; 10 bases are shared with TRBD1. There are 15 residues in the CDR3. The ends lost 4 bases at V and 7 bases at J; junction bases unmatched: 6. CDR1 is LGHDT and CDR2 is YNNKEL in the germline V gene (reference sequence). The CDR3 nucleotides read TGTGCCAGCAGCCTAAGGACAGGGGGAACTGAAAAACTGTTTTTT. The encoded protein is CASSLRTGGTEKLFF.

This chain connects TRBV6-6 to TRBJ1-3, with D maybe TRBD1 (6 bases). CDR1 is MNHNY and CDR2 is SVGAGI in the germline V gene (reference sequence). CDR3 length: 14 amino acids. Trimming took off 5 bases at V and 7 bases at J, with 15 bases between the two ends. CDR3 sequence reads: CASSGGQATNTIYF. CDR3 in DNA: TGTGCCAGCAGTGGGGGACAAGCTACGAACACCATATATTTT.

This chain links TRBV7-9 with TRBJ2-7; 7 nucleotides match TRBD1. The CDR3 has 15 residues. Per the germline V gene, CDR1 is SEHNR and CDR2 is FQNEAQ (reference sequence). J gave up 5 bases and V 1 base, and 8 bases lay outside the gene matches. In DNA, the CDR3 is TGTGCCAGCAGCTTAGTTTCGGGACAGTCGAACGAGCAGTACTTC. Encoded protein: CASSLVSGQSNEQYF.

This clone was observed once. V and J are TRBV30 and TRBJ2-3; D gene ambiguous. The ends were cut back, 4 bases at V and 4 bases at J, with 9 bases in the middle. Germline V gives CDR1 GTSNPN, CDR2 SVGIG (reference sequence). The CDR3 runs to 12 residues. DNA of the CDR3: TGTGCCTGGAACGCAGTGTCAGATACGCAGTATTTT. Translated: CAWNAVSDTQYF.

The chain carries TRBV9 and TRBJ1-2, with TRBD1 identical over 10 bases. From germline, CDR1 is SGDLS and CDR2 YYNGEE. The length of the CDR3 is 13 residues. J lost 6 bases, V lost 4 bases, and 3 bases had no gene match. The CDR3 loop reads CASSSGQGDGYTF. The CDR3 nucleotides are TGTGCCAGCAGCTCCGGACAGGGGGATGGCTACACCTTC.

V gene TRBV19 combines with J gene TRBJ1-2, with a possible D match to TRBD1 (5 bases). The V and J ends lost 8 bases and 5 bases respectively, with 21 bases between them. The CDR3 spans 15 residues. Per the germline V gene, CDR1 is LNHDA and CDR2 is SQIVND (reference sequence). CDR3 nucleotide sequence: TGTGCCAGTCAGAGGACCGGGACTGGACGATATGGCTACACCTTC. Translation: CASQRTGTGRYGYTF.

The chain links TRBV7-3 to TRBJ1-1, with 9 bases matching TRBD1. V was pared by 3 bases and J by 1 base, with 3 bases of the junction left unmatched. CDR1 is SGHTA and CDR2 is FQGTGA in the germline V gene. The CDR3 covers 15 residues. The CDR3: CASSLTGGANTEAFF. The CDR3, as DNA: TGTGCCAGCAGCTTGACAGGGGGGGCGAACACTGAAGCTTTCTTT.

V usage is TRBV7-2 and J usage is TRBJ1-5; D is uncertain. The CDR3 is 15 amino acids. The V end was cut by 0 bases, the J end by 1 base, with 7 bases between. Germline CDR1 SGHTA, CDR2 FQGNSA. In nucleotides, the CDR3 is TGTGCCAGCAGCTTAGCGGCGGGGAGCAATCAGCCCCAGCATTTT. This codes for CASSLAAGSNQPQHF.

The gene calls are TRBV7-2 and TRBJ2-7; 12 bases are a match to TRBD2. V was clipped by 5 bases and J by 5 bases; unmatched bases: 4. The CDR3 contains 14 residues. Germline loops: CDR1 SGHTA, CDR2 FQGNSA. Here the CDR3 DNA reads TGTGCCAGCAGCCACTGGACTAGCGGGGACGAGCAGTACTTC. This gives the protein CASSHWTSGDEQYF. The complete variable domain, with remaining parts taken from reference TRBV7-2 and TRBJ2-7, reads GAGVSQSPSNKVTEKGKDVELRCDPISGHTALYWYRQSLGQGLEFLIYFQGNSAPDKSGLPSDRFSAERTGGSVSTLTIQRTQQEDSAVYLCASSHWTSGDEQYFGPGTRLTVT.

V usage is TRBV28 and J usage is TRBJ2-7; 12 bases are shared with TRBD1. J was trimmed by 5 bases and V by 5 bases; bases with no gene match: 7. CDR1 MDHEN and CDR2 SYDVKM come from the germline V gene. The CDR3 contains 15 residues. The CDR3 nucleotides read TGTGCCAGCAGTACCTCCGGGACAGGGGGCCACGAGCAGTACTTC. The encoded protein is CASSTSGTGGHEQYF.

The chain couples TRBV6-6 to TRBJ2-7; D might be TRBD1 (6 bases). V lost 7 bases to trimming and J lost 6 bases, with 13 bases between them. The CDR3 length is 12 residues. In germline, CDR1 is MNHNY, CDR2 SVGAGI (reference sequence). CDR3 nucleotides: TGTGCCAGCAATGGCAGGGGTACCGAGCAGTACTTC. Residues: CASNGRGTEQYF.

V gene TRBV24-1 combines with J gene TRBJ1-6; 7 bases align to TRBD1. The germline V gene encodes CDR1 KGHDR and CDR2 SFDVKD. The CDR3 spans 16 residues. V lost 2 bases to trimming and J lost 6 bases; unmatched junction nucleotides: 6. The CDR3 spells CATSDSKQGFNSPLHF. The CDR3 region has the DNA TGTGCCACCAGTGATTCGAAACAGGGGTTTAATTCACCCCTCCACTTT.

This chain connects TRBV23-1 to TRBJ2-7, with 7 positions matching TRBD1. TRBV23-1 is an ORF, with its function uncertain. The CDR3 length is 16 residues. V shed 3 bases and J 11 bases; nucleotides not matched to a gene: 19. CDR3 residues: CASSHLGQALFCRKYF. DNA for the CDR3: TGCGCCAGCAGTCATCTTGGACAGGCTCTGTTTTGTCGGAAGTACTTC.

This rearrangement joins TRBV5-4 to TRBJ2-5; possibly TRBD2 for D (5 bases). Germline values: CDR1 SGHNT, CDR2 YYREEE (reference sequence). The CDR3 sequence is 16 residues long. V lost 0 bases and J lost 0, with 12 bases in between. Written as DNA, the CDR3 is TGTGCCAGCAGCTTGGGGCTAGCCCCGTACCAAGAGACCCAGTACTTC. Translation: CASSLGLAPYQETQYF.